This T cell receptor beta chain stems from a study of blood T cell repertoires in COVID-19. The overall study: Spain, Italy and the United States supplied samples that represented acute and convalescent COVID-19. Sample material is recorded as cDNA or gDNA derived from T cells, B-cell-depleted T cells, or PBMCs.

Generated by immunoSEQ multiplex PCR, the TCRdb table keeps only in-frame clones and is missing some. The sample consists of about 130,000 clones, roughly four fifths of them appearing once. With V trimmed by 7 bases and J by 4 bases, 5 bases remained unmatched. This CDR3 is built from 14 residues. CDR1 and CDR2 from the germline V gene are LGHNT and FRNRAP. This clone was observed a handful of times. Sequences were obtained from PBMCs or T cells enriched from blood (not recorded which). V is TRBV12-5 and J is TRBJ2-1; TRBD1 matches 9 bases. The TCR sequence derives from a man aged 30 to 39 who had recovered from COVID-19. The CDR3, as DNA: TGTGCTAGTGTCCCGGGACAGGGATACAATGAGCAGTTCTTC. This encodes CASVPGQGYNEQFF.